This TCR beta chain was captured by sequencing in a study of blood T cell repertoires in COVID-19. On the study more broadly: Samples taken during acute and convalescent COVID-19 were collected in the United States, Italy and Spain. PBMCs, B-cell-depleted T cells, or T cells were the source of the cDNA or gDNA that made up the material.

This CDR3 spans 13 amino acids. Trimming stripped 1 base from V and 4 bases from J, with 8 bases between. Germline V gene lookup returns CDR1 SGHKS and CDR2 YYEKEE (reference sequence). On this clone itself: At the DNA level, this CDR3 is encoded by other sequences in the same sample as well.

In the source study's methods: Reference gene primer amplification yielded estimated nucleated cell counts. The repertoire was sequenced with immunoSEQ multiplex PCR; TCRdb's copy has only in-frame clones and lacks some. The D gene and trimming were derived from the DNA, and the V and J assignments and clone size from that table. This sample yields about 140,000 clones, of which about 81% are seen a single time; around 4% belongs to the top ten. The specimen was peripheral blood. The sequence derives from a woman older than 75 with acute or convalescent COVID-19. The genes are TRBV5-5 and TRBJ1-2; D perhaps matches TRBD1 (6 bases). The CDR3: CASSLQGSYGYTF. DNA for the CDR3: TGTGCCAGCAGCTTGCAGGGGAGCTATGGCTACACCTTC.